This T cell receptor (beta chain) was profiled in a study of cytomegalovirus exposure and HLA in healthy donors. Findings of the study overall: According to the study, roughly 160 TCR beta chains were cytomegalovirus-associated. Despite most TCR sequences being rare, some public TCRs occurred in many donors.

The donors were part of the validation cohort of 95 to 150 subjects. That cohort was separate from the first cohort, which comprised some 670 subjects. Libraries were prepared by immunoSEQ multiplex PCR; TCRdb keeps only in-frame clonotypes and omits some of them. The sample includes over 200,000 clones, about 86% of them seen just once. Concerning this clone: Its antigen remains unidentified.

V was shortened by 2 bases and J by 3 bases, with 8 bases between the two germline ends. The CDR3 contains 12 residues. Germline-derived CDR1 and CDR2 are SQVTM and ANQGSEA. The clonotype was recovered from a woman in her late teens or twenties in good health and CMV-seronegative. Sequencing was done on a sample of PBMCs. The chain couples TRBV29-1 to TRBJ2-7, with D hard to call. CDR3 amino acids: CSVELPNYEQYF. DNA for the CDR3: TGCAGCGTTGAACTTCCTAACTACGAGCAGTACTTC.